These 9 T cell receptor beta chains originate from one sample sequenced in a study of T cells in Graves' hyperthyroidism and ophthalmopathy. Researchers took RNA transcripts and amplified the TCR beta CDR3 regions from them. An initial round of RT-PCR targeting the TCR CDR3 relied on the HTBI primer set. Each CDR3 protein is one row after TCRdb ran MiXCR on the multiplex PCR reads. The table lists 600,000 to 800,000 distinct CDR3 sequences, just over 35% of them singletons. Sequenced input: blood. These receptors were collected from a woman in her 40s with Graves' hyperthyroidism.

This chain joins TRBV7-9 and TRBJ2-7; possible D gene TRBD1, 6 bases. The J call may be mistaken, given a closer DNA end match to TRBJ2-1. The germline gives CDR1 SEHNR, CDR2 FQNEAQ (reference sequence). This CDR3 is built from 17 residues. The CDR3 DNA is TGTGCCAGCAGCCCGCACGTTCGCCCTACGGGGACAATGGAGCAGTTCTTC. This encodes CASSPHVRPTGTMEQFF.

This clonotype was observed a few times. The chain recombines TRBV11-3 with TRBJ2-2; no reliable D call. Germline CDR1 is SGHNT and CDR2 is YENEEA. This CDR3 comprises 15 residues. The V gene lost 1 base and the J gene lost 1 base, with 7 bases spanning the gap. The CDR3 DNA reads TGTGCCAGCAGCTTAGGTTTCGGGAACACCGGGGAGCTGTTTTTT. It encodes CASSLGFGNTGELFF.

This clonotype has ten or more counts. The rearrangement links TRBV5-1 to TRBJ1-2, with 8 positions matching TRBD1. The ends lost 0 bases at V and 3 bases at J; junction bases unmatched: 4. CDR3 size: 15 residues. Germline-derived CDR1 and CDR2 are SGHRS and YFSETQ. The CDR3 DNA reads TGCGCCAGCAGCTTGGATCAGGGGGCAGACTATGGCTACACCTTC. It specifies CASSLDQGADYGYTF.

This clonotype was counted between two and nine times. The V gene is TRBV6-5, the J gene TRBJ1-4, with 8 bases that match TRBD1. The CDR3 runs 16 residues. The V and J ends lost 5 bases and 6 bases, in that order; junction bases with no gene match: 11. Germline V gives CDR1 MNHEY, CDR2 SVGAGI. The CDR3 coding sequence is TGTGCCAGCAGTGAAGTCCAGGGGGCGATAGATGAAAAACTGTTTTTT. It specifies CASSEVQGAIDEKLFF.

This clonotype was counted many times. The V gene is TRBV9, the J gene TRBJ2-7; TRBD1 aligns across 9 bases. V lost 2 bases to trimming and J lost 0 bases; unmatched junction nucleotides: 0. The CDR3 consists of 14 residues. Germline assignment: CDR1 SGDLS and CDR2 YYNGEE. The CDR3 nucleotides are TGTGCCAGCAGCGTGACAGGGGGCTCCTACGAGCAGTACTTC. Residues: CASSVTGGSYEQYF. The entire variable domain, with the rest obtained from reference TRBV9 and TRBJ2-7, is as follows: DSGVTQTPKHLITATGQRVTLRCSPRSGDLSVYWYQQSLDQGLQFLIQYYNGEERAKGNILERFSAQQFPDLHSELNLSSLELGDSALYFCASSVTGGSYEQYFGPGTRLTVT.

This clonotype was found many times. The rearrangement links TRBV29-1 to TRBJ2-7; TRBD1 might be the D (6 bases). CDR1 is SQVTM and CDR2 is ANQGSEA in the germline V gene. CDR3 size: 13 residues. V lost 6 bases, J lost 3 bases, and 15 bases lay in between. CDR3: CSVRTGHGYEQYF. The CDR3 nucleotides read TGCAGCGTAAGGACGGGACACGGCTACGAGCAGTACTTC.

This clonotype came up many times. This chain uses TRBV29-1 with TRBJ2-7; 9 bases are a match to TRBD1. V was pared by 7 bases and J by 6 bases, with 4 bases of the junction left unmatched. The CDR3 is made up of 11 amino acids. The germline CDR1 and CDR2 sequences are SQVTM and ANQGSEA. Here the CDR3 reads CSAGTGSEQYF. The CDR3 nucleotides are TGCAGCGCCGGGACAGGGTCCGAGCAGTACTTC.

This clonotype was seen more than once but under ten times. The chain recombines TRBV19 with TRBJ1-1, with D unclear. This CDR3 is built from 15 residues. With 7 bases removed from V and 0 bases from J, the gap between germline ends came to 15 bases. CDR1 is LNHDA and CDR2 is SQIVND in the germline V gene (reference sequence). CDR3 region: CASTGKIFMNTEAFF. In nucleotides, the CDR3 is TGTGCCAGTACCGGGAAGATATTCATGAACACTGAAGCTTTCTTT.

This clonotype has at least ten counts. V is TRBV29-1 and J is TRBJ1-4; D perhaps matches TRBD1 (6 bases). The germline gives CDR1 SQVTM, CDR2 ANQGSEA. The V and J ends lost 6 bases and 0 bases respectively, with 14 bases between them. This CDR3 region has 15 residues. The CDR3 spells CSVGLGAATNEKLFF. DNA for the CDR3: TGCAGCGTGGGGCTGGGGGCTGCAACTAATGAAAAACTGTTTTTT.